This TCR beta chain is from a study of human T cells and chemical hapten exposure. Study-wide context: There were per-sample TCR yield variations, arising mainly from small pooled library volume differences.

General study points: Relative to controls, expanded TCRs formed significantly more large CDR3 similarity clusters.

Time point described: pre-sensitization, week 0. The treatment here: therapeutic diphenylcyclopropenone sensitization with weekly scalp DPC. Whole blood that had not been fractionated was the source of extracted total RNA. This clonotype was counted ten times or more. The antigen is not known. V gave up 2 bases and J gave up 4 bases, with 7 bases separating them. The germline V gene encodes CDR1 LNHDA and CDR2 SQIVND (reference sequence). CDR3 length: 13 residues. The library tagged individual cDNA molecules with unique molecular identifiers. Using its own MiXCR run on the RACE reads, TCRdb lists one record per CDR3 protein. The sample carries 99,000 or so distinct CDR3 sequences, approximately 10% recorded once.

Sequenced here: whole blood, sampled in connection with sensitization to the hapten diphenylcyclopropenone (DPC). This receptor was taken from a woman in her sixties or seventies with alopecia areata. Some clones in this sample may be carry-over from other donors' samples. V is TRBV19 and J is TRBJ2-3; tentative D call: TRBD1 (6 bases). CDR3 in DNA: TGTGCCAGTAGTATAAGGGGGTCAGATACGCAGTATTTT. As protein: CASSIRGSDTQYF.